This T cell receptor (beta chain) was profiled in a study of T cell responses to AZD1222 COVID-19 vaccine. V was clipped by 3 bases and J by 4 bases; unmatched bases: 4. Germline V lookup: CDR1 LNHDA, CDR2 SQIVND (reference sequence). The CDR3 runs 14 residues. The data were produced by immunoSEQ multiplex PCR, yet TCRdb's version contains in-frame clones alone and is incomplete. The sample includes 100,000 to 140,000 clones, about 90% of them seen just once. This rearrangement joins TRBV19 to TRBJ2-3; 7 bases line up with TRBD1. The sequence derives from an adult in good health. The starting material was peripheral blood, obtained on day 0 of AZD1222 vaccination. CDR3 nucleotide sequence: TGTGCCAGTAGTATGACAGGGTATCCAGATACGCAGTATTTT. This codes for CASSMTGYPDTQYF.